The clone carrying this T cell receptor (beta chain) has a handful of counts. Enrollment of patients from Seattle took place during active infection, with longitudinal follow-up. The data originate from a study of blood T cell repertoires in COVID-19. Background on the study: Samples taken during acute and convalescent COVID-19 were collected in the United States, Italy and Spain.

As originally analysed: Amplification of reference gene primers provided the estimated nucleated cell counts. Generated by immunoSEQ multiplex PCR, the TCRdb table keeps only in-frame clones and is missing some. Clone size and the V and J calls come from that table; the DNA yielded D and trimming. The sample yields fewer than 700,000 clones, roughly nine tenths seen once. Germline-derived CDR1 and CDR2 are SGHRS and YFSETQ. The CDR3 length is 12 residues. Trimming left V 4 bases short and J 10 bases short, with 12 bases between. This chain links TRBV5-1 with TRBJ2-1, with TRBD1 as a possible D gene (6 bases). The TCR comes from a woman in her forties or fifties with COVID-19, enrolled during active disease. Specimen: peripheral blood. CDR3 in DNA: TGCGCCAGCAGCCCAGGGACACCCGAGCAGTTCTTC. Amino acid sequence: CASSPGTPEQFF. Full variable domain (missing parts from reference TRBV5-1 and TRBJ2-1): KAGVTQTPRYLIKTRGQQVTLSCSPISGHRSVSWYQQTPGQGLQFLFEYFSETQRNKGNFPGRFSGRQFSNSRSEMNVSTLELGDSALYLCASSPGTPEQFFGPGTRLTVL.